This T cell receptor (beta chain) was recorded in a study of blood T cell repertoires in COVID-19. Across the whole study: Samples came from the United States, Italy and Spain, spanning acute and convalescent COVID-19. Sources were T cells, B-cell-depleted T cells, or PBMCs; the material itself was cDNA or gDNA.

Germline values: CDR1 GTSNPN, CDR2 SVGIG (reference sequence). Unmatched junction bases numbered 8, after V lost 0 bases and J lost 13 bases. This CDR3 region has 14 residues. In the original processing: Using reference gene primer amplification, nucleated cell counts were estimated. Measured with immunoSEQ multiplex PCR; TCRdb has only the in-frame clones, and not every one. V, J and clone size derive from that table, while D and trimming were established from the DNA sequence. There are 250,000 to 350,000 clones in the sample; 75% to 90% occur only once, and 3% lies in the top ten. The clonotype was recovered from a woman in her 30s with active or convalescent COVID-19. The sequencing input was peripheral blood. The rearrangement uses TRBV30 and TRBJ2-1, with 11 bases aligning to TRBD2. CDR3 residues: CAWSVSLAGGGQFF. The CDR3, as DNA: TGTGCCTGGAGTGTTTCGCTAGCGGGGGGAGGACAGTTCTTC.